This is a list of T cell receptor beta chains from one sample in a study of shared clonotypes between healthy human individuals. Profiling relied on immunoSEQ multiplex PCR, and the TCRdb table lists in-frame clones only, not all of them. The sample holds about half a million clones, 75% to 85% seen once. The sequenced sample was PBMCs. The receptors were sampled from a woman in her forties in good health. Some clones in this sample may be carry-over from other donors' samples. CDR3s include the opening cysteine and the closing phenylalanine or tryptophan. Fields, in order: D gene, V gene, clone size, J gene, CDR3 DNA, CDR3 protein. D genes are given only for firm matches. Clone size appears in some rows only: once, few, many, or a class for an expanded clone.

-	TRBV11-1	-	TRBJ2-7	TGTGCCAGCAGCTCCCGGGGGGCGGGAGAGCAGTACTTC	CASSSRGAGEQYF
TRBD1	TRBV4-3	-	TRBJ2-7	TGCGCCAGCAGCCCAGACAGGGGCGGCCTCAGCTCCTACGAGCAGTACTTC	CASSPDRGGLSSYEQYF
-	TRBV4-3	-	TRBJ1-5	TGCGCCAGCAGCCAAGATTGGAGTCAGCCCCAGCATTTT	CASSQDWSQPQHF
-	TRBV19	-	TRBJ1-5	TGTGCCAGTAGCGTGGTGGCAGAACGATCTTATAGCAATCAGCCCCAGCATTTT	CASSVVAERSYSNQPQHF
-	TRBV7-2	-	TRBJ2-2	TGTGCCAGCAGCCCCGAGGGGGGGCGCGAGGAGCTGTTTTTT	CASSPEGGREELFF
TRBD2	TRBV9	-	TRBJ2-7	TGTGCCAGCGCCCGAACCGGGACTAACTCCTACGAGCAGTACTTC	CASARTGTNSYEQYF
-	TRBV2	-	TRBJ2-7	TGTGCCAGCAGCGACTTGAGCTCCTACGAGCAGTACTTC	CASSDLSSYEQYF
-	TRBV5-3	-	TRBJ2-6	TGTGCCAGAAGCCATGACACTGTCGCTGGGGCCAACGTCCTGACTTTC	CARSHDTVAGANVLTF
TRBD1	TRBV4-1	-	TRBJ1-4	TGCGCCAGCAGCCCCTGGGACAGGGTTAATGAAAAACTGTTTTTT	CASSPWDRVNEKLFF
-	TRBV4-1	many	TRBJ1-3	TGCGCCAGCAGCCAAGATTGGGGGGCAGGAAACACCATATATTTT	CASSQDWGAGNTIYF
-	TRBV10-2	-	TRBJ2-7	TGCGCCAGCAGTGAGGGCCGCTACGAGCAGTACTTC	CASSEGRYEQYF
-	TRBV6-1	-	TRBJ2-3	TGTGCCAGCAGCCAATTGGGGGAAGATACGCAGTATTTT	CASSQLGEDTQYF
TRBD2	TRBV28	-	TRBJ2-2	TGTGCCAGCGAGACTCGGGAGGGGCCCGGGGAGCTGTTTTTT	CASETREGPGELFF
-	TRBV19	-	TRBJ2-2	TGTGCCAGTAGTATAGCGGTACTATCCACCGGGGAGCTGTTTTTT	CASSIAVLSTGELFF
TRBD1	TRBV6-5	-	TRBJ1-2	TGTGCCAGCAGTCGGACAGGGGGAGATGGCTACACCTTC	CASSRTGGDGYTF
-	TRBV7-2	-	TRBJ2-7	TGTGCCAGCAGCTTAGTGGGGACTGGTAGGAGCTCCTACGAGCAGTACTTC	CASSLVGTGRSSYEQYF
TRBD2	TRBV11-3	-	TRBJ2-3	TGTGCCAGCAGCTTAGGAGGAGCGGGAGGCGGGGCAGATACGCAGTATTTT	CASSLGGAGGGADTQYF
TRBD2	TRBV4-2	-	TRBJ2-1	TGTGCCAGCAGCCGACCGGGACTAGCAGCCAATGAGCAGTTCTTC	CASSRPGLAANEQFF
-	TRBV9	-	TRBJ2-5	TGTGCCAGCAGCTTAATAGCCAGCTCTTACGAGACCCAGTACTTC	CASSLIASSYETQYF
-	TRBV7-7	-	TRBJ2-1	TGTGCCAGCAGCTTCTCGAGGGAGTTGTACAATGAGCAGTTCTTC	CASSFSRELYNEQFF
TRBD2	TRBV29-1	-	TRBJ2-1	TGCAGCGCAACGCCGGGACTAGCGGGGAATGAGCAGTTCTTC	CSATPGLAGNEQFF
TRBD2	TRBV27	-	TRBJ2-1	TGTGCCAGCAAAATTAGCGGGGCCTACAATGAGCAGTTCTTC	CASKISGAYNEQFF
TRBD1	TRBV10-3	few	TRBJ2-7	TGTGCCATCAGTGAGGGGGACAGGGGAGACCCCTACGAGCAGTACTTC	CAISEGDRGDPYEQYF
-	TRBV6-4	-	TRBJ2-2	TGTGCCAGCAGTGTTGTCGGAAACACCGGGGAGCTGTTTTTT	CASSVVGNTGELFF
TRBD2	TRBV29-1	-	TRBJ2-5	TGCAGCGTTGTGGCTAGCGGGAGTGGGTACCAAGAGACCCAGTACTTC	CSVVASGSGYQETQYF
-	TRBV4-2	-	TRBJ1-1	TGTGCCAGCAGCCAAGATTGGAGAGACACTGAAGCTTTCTTT	CASSQDWRDTEAFF
-	TRBV10-3	once	TRBJ1-1	TGTGCCATCAGTGAGTCGTGGGGGGTAGGCACTGAAGCTTTCTTT	CAISESWGVGTEAFF
-	TRBV28	-	TRBJ2-7	TGTGCCAGCAGTTTCAAGACTTCTTACGAGCAGTACTTC	CASSFKTSYEQYF
-	TRBV5-4	-	TRBJ2-3	TGTGCCAGCAGTCACGACAGGACCTTCACAGATACGCAGTATTTT	CASSHDRTFTDTQYF
TRBD1	TRBV18	-	TRBJ1-5	TGTGCCAGCTCACCTGGGCCCACAGGGGGCGGTCAGCCCCAGCATTTT	CASSPGPTGGGQPQHF
-	TRBV4-1	once	TRBJ2-7	TGCGCCAGCAGCCAAGATCGGACAAGAGGCTACGAGCAGTACTTC	CASSQDRTRGYEQYF
TRBD2	TRBV2	-	TRBJ2-1	TGTGCCAGCAGGGACGGACTAGCGAGGGATGAGCAGTTCTTC	CASRDGLARDEQFF
-	TRBV28	-	TRBJ2-7	TGTGCCAGCAGTCCCGGACAGGGAGGGTACGAGCAGTACTTC	CASSPGQGGYEQYF
TRBD1	TRBV5-1	-	TRBJ1-1	TGCGCCAGCAGCTTAGGGACAGCAATGAACACTGAAGCTTTCTTT	CASSLGTAMNTEAFF
-	TRBV6-1	-	TRBJ2-7	TGTGCCAGCATATGGCAGAGCTCCTACGAGCAGTACTTC	CASIWQSSYEQYF
-	TRBV7-2	-	TRBJ2-1	TGTGCCAGCAGCCGAGCTCAGAACTCCTACAATGAGCAGTTCTTC	CASSRAQNSYNEQFF
TRBD1	TRBV9	-	TRBJ2-2	TGTGCCAGCAGCGGACAGGGACCCGGGGAGCTGTTTTTT	CASSGQGPGELFF
-	TRBV11-3	-	TRBJ2-3	TGTGCCATACTATTGGGGGCATGGGTGACGGGAAACACAGATACGCAGTATTTT	CAILLGAWVTGNTDTQYF
-	TRBV2	-	TRBJ2-1	TGTGCCAGCAGTGACCTACCAGAGGCCTCCTACAATGAGCAGTTCTTC	CASSDLPEASYNEQFF
-	TRBV5-1	once	TRBJ2-7	TGCGCCAGCAGCACCGACAGGGAGGATAACGAGCAGTACTTC	CASSTDREDNEQYF
-	TRBV29-1	-	TRBJ1-1	TGCAGCGCCTCGACGATTGAAGCTTTCTTT	CSASTIEAFF
TRBD1	TRBV7-6	-	TRBJ2-7	TGTGCCAGCAGCCCGGAGGACAGGGGCTACGAGCAGTACTTC	CASSPEDRGYEQYF
TRBD2	TRBV6-5	-	TRBJ2-7	TGTGCCAGCAGCCGCCCGACTAGCGGGAGATCCGAGCAGTACTTC	CASSRPTSGRSEQYF
-	TRBV7-2	-	TRBJ2-7	TGTGCCAGCAGCTCCAGGTACGAGCAGTACTTC	CASSSRYEQYF
TRBD1	TRBV6-6	-	TRBJ2-7	TGTGCCAGCAGTTACTCGCCGGGGACAGGGTTCAACGAGCAGTACTTC	CASSYSPGTGFNEQYF